This T cell receptor (beta chain) was identified in a study of T cells after yellow fever vaccination (dated by TCRdb to about 2019). About the full investigation: The SMART-Seq v4 Ultra Low Input RNA kit was used to prepare libraries from fractions with low cell numbers. Bulk TCR alpha and beta repertoires were sequenced longitudinally to track T-cell clones before and after primary and booster YFV17D yellow fever vaccination. Two healthy male donors made up the cohort, one aged 18 to 29 years and the other aged 30 to 39 years. Blood was drawn at multiple timepoints before and after primary and secondary immunization, with bulk PBMC replicates and cell subsets isolated. On the study overall, not on this receptor specifically: A small share of clonotypes was detected in both CD4 and CD8 compartments, with the overlap likely arising from convergent recombination. After the booster, most clones that had expanded after primary vaccination were detected again (roughly 96% of CD4 and around 88% of CD8), suggesting broad maintenance of memory. The study included only two donors, which limits how far the findings can be generalized. Computational filtering was needed because FACS-sorted repertoires could contain abundant contaminating clonotypes from the bulk population. Compared with the primary T-cell response, the secondary T-cell response was weaker but faster, peaking on day 5 rather than day 15.

A remark on this clonotype: Which antigen it targets is not known. Qualities for individual bases were not recorded, and no much larger clone is one base off.

The treatment or condition label, as the study defines it: live attenuated yellow fever vaccine strain. Two biological replicates of bulk PBMCs were collected at each blood-draw timepoint. PBMCs were isolated from peripheral blood using a standard Ficoll-Paque protocol. TriZol was used to extract RNA from bulk PBMCs, from CD4 and CD8 fractions, and from dextramer-positive and dextramer-negative fractions. Sequencing used an Illumina NovaSeq 6000. TCR cDNA was synthesized by 5'RACE template switching, through which a universal primer site and unique molecular identifiers were introduced. Priming for cDNA synthesis came from both the TCR alpha and TCR beta constant segments. Library amplification involved two PCR steps, and the second step added sample barcodes and sequencing adapters. Sequencing of the libraries was done on either Illumina HiSeq 2500 (2x100 bp) or NovaSeq (2x150 bp). Per the authors' processing: Demultiplexing of reads and collapsing into UMI consensus sequences were performed with MIGEC, and V(D)J alignment was carried out with MiXCR. Using edgeR on replicate PBMC samples, clonotypes were called vaccine-responding if FDR was below 0.01 and the log2 fold change was above 5 up to day 15. CD4 or CD8 identity was assigned to each bulk clonotype according to whether the clonotype was present at higher abundance in the sequenced CD4 repertoire or the sequenced CD8 repertoire. TCRdb applied fastp at Q25 and MiXCR to the public reads, then kept only in-frame beta chains. Rows matching on CDR3 protein sequence are summarized as one entry with the most common DNA and genes. The V and J calls come from TCRdb's annotation, not from the publication. The sample includes some 390,000 distinct CDR3 sequences, with around 20% observed a single time. The ten largest clones add up to around 17% of the sample.

Taken from cysteine to phenylalanine, the CDR3 has 17 residues. Of all the DNA, just the CDR3 is kept, 51 bases in frame from base 1. V loses 6 bases at its end and J loses 0 bases; junction bases beyond the gene matches: 13. CDR1 and CDR2, looked up from the germline V gene (reference sequence), are SEHNR and FQNEAQ. Here the sequenced sample was PBMCs, taken before the yellow fever booster vaccination. This receptor was identified in a man aged 18 to 35 who received the YFV17D yellow fever vaccine. The chain joins TRBV7-9 to TRBJ1-1, and TRBD1 aligns with 7 junction nucleotides. The CDR3 reads CASRPGQPQPMNTEAFF. At the DNA level, the sequence is TGTGCCAGCAGACCGGGACAGCCGCAACCTATGAACACTGAAGCTTTCTTT.